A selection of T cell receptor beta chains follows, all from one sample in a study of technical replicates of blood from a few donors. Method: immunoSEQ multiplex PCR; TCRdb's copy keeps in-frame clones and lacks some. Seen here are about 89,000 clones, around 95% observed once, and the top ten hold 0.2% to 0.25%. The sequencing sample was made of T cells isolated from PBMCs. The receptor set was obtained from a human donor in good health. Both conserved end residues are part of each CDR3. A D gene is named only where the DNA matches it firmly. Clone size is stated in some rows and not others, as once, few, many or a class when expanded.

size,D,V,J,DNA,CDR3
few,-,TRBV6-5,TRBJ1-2,TGTGCCAGCAGTTACCGGAACTATGGCTACACCTTC,CASSYRNYGYTF
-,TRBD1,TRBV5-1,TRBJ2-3,TGCGCCAGCAGCTTGAGGTATGCAGGGGGTACAGATACGCAGTATTTT,CASSLRYAGGTDTQYF
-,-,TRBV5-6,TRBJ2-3,TGTGCCAGCAGCTTAGCCCGGGTACCTAGCACAGATACGCAGTATTTT,CASSLARVPSTDTQYF
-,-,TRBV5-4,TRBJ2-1,TGTGCCAGCAGCCAGAAGGGGGGGGCTAAGGAGTTCTTC,CASSQKGGAKEFF
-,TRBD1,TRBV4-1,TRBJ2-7,TGCGCCAGCAGCCAACCAGACAGGGCTAACGAGCAGTACTTC,CASSQPDRANEQYF
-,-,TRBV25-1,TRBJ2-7,TGTGCCACCGCCACGGGGGGCTCCGAGCAGTACTTC,CATATGGSEQYF
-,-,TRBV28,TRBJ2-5,TGTGCCAGCAGCCCCCTATTTGACCGGACTCGGGGGATTGAGACCCAGTACTTC,CASSPLFDRTRGIETQYF
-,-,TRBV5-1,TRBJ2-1,TGCGCCAGCAGCTTGGTGGCGGGGAGCTCCTACAATGAGCAGTTCTTC,CASSLVAGSSYNEQFF
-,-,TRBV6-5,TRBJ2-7,TGTGCCAGCAGTTACTCGACAGTTTCCTACGAGCAGTACTTC,CASSYSTVSYEQYF
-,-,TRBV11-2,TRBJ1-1,TGTGCCAGCAGCTTAAAGGGGACTGAAGCTTTCTTT,CASSLKGTEAFF
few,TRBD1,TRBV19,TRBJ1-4,TGTGCCAGTAGTGCCAAGACAGGGGGCGATGAAAAACTGTTTTTT,CASSAKTGGDEKLFF
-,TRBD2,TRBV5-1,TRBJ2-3,TGCGCCAGCAGCCCCAGGACTAGCGGGAGGGGTAGGGCAGATACGCAGTATTTT,CASSPRTSGRGRADTQYF
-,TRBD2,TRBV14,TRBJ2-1,TGTGCCAGCAGCCAAGAACTAGCGAAAGATTACAATGAGCAGTTCTTC,CASSQELAKDYNEQFF
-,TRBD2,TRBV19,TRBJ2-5,TGTGCCAGTAGTAGCGGGAGGGCTAGTGAGACCCAGTACTTC,CASSSGRASETQYF
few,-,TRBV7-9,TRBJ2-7,TGTGCCAGCGGAGCGGCCTGGTCTTCGTCCGAGCAGTACTTC,CASGAAWSSSEQYF
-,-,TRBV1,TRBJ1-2,TGCACCAGCAGCCAAGCGACCGGGACAGGGGTTGGCTACACCTTC,CTSSQATGTGVGYTF